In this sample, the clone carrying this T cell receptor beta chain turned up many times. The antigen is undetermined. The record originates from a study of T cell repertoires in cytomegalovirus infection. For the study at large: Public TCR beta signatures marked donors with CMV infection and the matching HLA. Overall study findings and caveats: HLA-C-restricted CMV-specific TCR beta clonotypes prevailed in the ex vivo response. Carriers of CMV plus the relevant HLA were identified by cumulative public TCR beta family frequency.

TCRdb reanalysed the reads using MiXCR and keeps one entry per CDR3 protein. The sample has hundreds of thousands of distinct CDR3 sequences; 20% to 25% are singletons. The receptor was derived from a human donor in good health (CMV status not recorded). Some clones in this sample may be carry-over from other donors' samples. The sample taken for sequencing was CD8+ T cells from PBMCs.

CDR3 DNA sequence: TGTGCCAGCAGCTTAACGGGCGGGGAAGACCCACATGGCTACACCTTC. It is translated as CASSLTGGEDPHGYTF. The chain employs TRBV7-3 and TRBJ1-2, with D hard to call. The CDR3 is made up of 16 amino acids. Germline CDR1 SGHTA, CDR2 FQGTGA. Trimming shortened V by 0 bases and J by 6 bases, and 17 bases separated the two germline ends.